This TCR beta chain comes out of a study of blood T cells in healthy people across ages. Across the whole study: The template switching approach captured approximately one barcoded beta molecule for every two T cells. Points from the study as a whole: It was the long-lived donors that had more naive CD4+ cells and higher diversity than aged donors.

Each of the donors had approximately 10 milliliters of peripheral blood drawn into EDTA-treated Vacutainer tubes. Per the germline V gene, CDR1 is MNHEY and CDR2 is SMNVEV (reference sequence). Trimming shortened V by 4 bases and J by 9 bases, and 16 bases separated the two germline ends. This CDR3 has 15 residues. The table lists this clonotype with a few counts. Its antigen is undetermined. A second PCR, run for about 6 to 12 cycles, used a sample-barcoded 5' primer plus a J-beta primer mix. TCRdb re-called the 5' RACE reads with MiXCR, one entry per CDR3 protein. In the table there are 700,000 to 950,000 distinct CDR3 sequences, roughly 64% of which are singletons.

This receptor was identified in a man younger than 45 in good health. Material for sequencing was blood. V gene TRBV27 combines with J gene TRBJ1-6; a weak D match, TRBD1 (5 bases). CDR3: CASSSYQGRGSPLHF. The CDR3 DNA reads as TGTGCCAGCAGTTCTTACCAGGGTCGGGGTTCACCCCTCCACTTT.